This T cell receptor (beta chain) emerged from a study of shared clonotypes between healthy human individuals. The overall study: Contributing individuals were two females and a few males aged 18 to 49. Donors had three CD4 naive, three CD4 memory, two CD8 naive and one CD8 memory plate apiece.

Clones were sequenced by immunoSEQ multiplex PCR, and TCRdb holds only the in-frame ones, with some missing. The sample lists hundreds of thousands of clones, 73% occurring once. The donor cohort consisted entirely of Caucasian adults residing in Nashville, Tennessee. This clone turned up a few times. Sequencing was done on a sample of memory CD4+ T cells sorted from blood. Subset of the sample: CD45RA-negative fraction. This receptor was obtained from a woman aged 25 to 45 in good health.

The CDR3, as DNA: TGTGCCAGCAGCCCATCACTCGGGGCAGGGGGCAATGAGCAGTTCTTC. Translation: CASSPSLGAGGNEQFF. The gene calls are TRBV9 and TRBJ2-1; the match to TRBD1 covers 7 bases. Germline V CDR1 and CDR2: SGDLS, YYNGEE. Trimming took 4 bases from V and 6 from J; bases not matched to a gene: 13. The CDR3 runs to 16 residues.